Sequencing of this T cell receptor (beta chain) was carried out in a study of post-analysis software for immune sequencing data. General study findings and limits: Five TRBV segments occurring more often in patients than controls included TRBV5-6, TRBV5-1 and TRBV20-1. Multiple sclerosis patients showed significantly lower normalized Chao1 diversity than controls did.

Germline V CDR1 and CDR2: SGHRS, YFSETQ. This CDR3 has 15 residues. Unique molecular identifiers tagged the TCR beta cDNA libraries. TCRdb reprocessed the PCR reads via MiXCR and lists one record per CDR3 protein. The sample holds around 700,000 distinct CDR3 sequences, 59% seen once. Notes on this clonotype: Its antigen is as yet unknown. The junction and the germline gene differ at one end; a read error may be behind it.

This TCR derives from a girl aged 2 to 9 with multiple sclerosis. Input material: blood. The chain combines TRBV5-1 with TRBJ1-1; D not resolved. DNA of the CDR3: TGCGCCAGCAGCTTGAGAAGCAGGCTGAACGCTGAAGCTTTCTTT. This translates into CASSLRSRLNAEAFF.